Following are 22 T cell receptor beta chains from one sample sequenced in a study of STAT5B mutations in CD4+ large granular lymphocyte leukemia. Sequenced by immunoSEQ multiplex PCR; TCRdb stores in-frame clones only, minus some. The table records over 20,000 clones, about four fifths of them present only once. Source material: CD4+ T cells from blood buffy coats. Receptors were obtained from a human donor in good health.

The CDR3 DNA reads as TGTGCCAGCAGTTTAGGGATGGACAATGAGCAGTTCTTC. This gives the protein CASSLGMDNEQFF. V is TRBV28 and J is TRBJ2-1; D unclear. The CDR3 runs 13 residues. Trimming took 2 bases from V and 5 from J, leaving 7 bases between them. The V gene's germline CDR1 is MDHEN and CDR2 SYDVKM.

The chain links TRBV29-1 to TRBJ2-3; no reliable D call. The CDR3 loop spans 13 amino acids. V was pared by 7 bases and J by 3 bases, with 14 bases between. Germline values: CDR1 SQVTM, CDR2 ANQGSEA. The CDR3 DNA sequence: TGCAGCGCCCTGTCCTATGATACAGATACGCAGTATTTT. Its translation: CSALSYDTDTQYF.

V usage is TRBV7-9 and J usage is TRBJ2-5, with 9 positions matching TRBD1. CDR3 length: 16 residues. Germline CDR1 reads SEHNR; CDR2 reads FQNEAQ (reference sequence). V was clipped by 3 bases and J by 2 bases; unmatched bases: 7. The CDR3 loop is CASSLTMGQGQETQYF. CDR3 sequence (DNA): TGTGCCAGCAGCTTGACTATGGGACAGGGACAAGAGACCCAGTACTTC.

The chain recombines TRBV30 with TRBJ1-1; possible D gene TRBD1, 5 bases. The V and J ends lost 6 bases and 4 bases respectively, with 21 bases between them. Looked up from germline, CDR1 is GTSNPN and CDR2 is SVGIG (reference sequence). The CDR3 spans 15 residues. Here the CDR3 reads CACSERAGIGTEAFF. DNA for the CDR3: TGTGCCTGCTCCGAAAGGGCAGGGATAGGCACTGAAGCTTTCTTT.

The chain employs TRBV5-1 and TRBJ2-1; D possibly corresponds to TRBD2 (6 bases). The germline V gene encodes CDR1 SGHRS and CDR2 YFSETQ. The CDR3 loop spans 16 amino acids. V was trimmed by 3 bases and J by 9 bases, leaving 22 bases between them. The CDR3: CASSSPGLLPRGEQFF. CDR3 bases: TGCGCCAGCAGCTCGCCCGGACTACTACCTAGGGGTGAGCAGTTCTTC.

J is TRBJ1-1 and V is TRBV10-2; TRBD1 is a possible D gene (5 bases). The CDR3 contains 13 residues. Germline V CDR1 and CDR2: WSHSY, SAAADI. V was cut by 8 bases and J by 2 bases, with 12 bases left in between. CDR3 coding DNA: TGCGCCAGCCACGAGGGGTTTAACACTGAAGCTTTCTTT. It translates to CASHEGFNTEAFF.

The J gene is TRBJ1-5, the V gene TRBV10-3, with D uncertain. The germline gives CDR1 ENHRY, CDR2 SYGVKD. The CDR3 sequence is 14 residues long. V lost 5 bases, J lost 6 bases, and 14 bases lay in between. The CDR3 coding sequence is TGTGCCATCAGTCCAGGACTGGCGGGTCAGCCCCAGCATTTT. It translates to CAISPGLAGQPQHF.

The J gene is TRBJ2-2, the V gene TRBV10-3, with 9 bases identical to TRBD1. Germline assignment: CDR1 ENHRY and CDR2 SYGVKD. This CDR3 has 14 amino acids. Trimming took 11 bases from V and 6 from J; bases not matched to a gene: 10. CDR3 sequence (DNA): TGTGCCGCAGCCAGGACAGGGGCCCCCGGGGAGCTGTTTTTT. Translation gives CAAARTGAPGELFF.

This chain uses TRBV5-6 with TRBJ1-4, with TRBD1 matching over 7 bases. The V segment lost 5 bases and the J segment 10 bases; nucleotides outside the gene matches: 14. This CDR3 has 15 residues. The germline V gene has CDR1 SGHDT and CDR2 YYEEEE. CDR3 protein: CASRTQGTPPGKLFF. CDR3 nucleotide sequence: TGTGCCAGCAGGACACAGGGGACGCCACCCGGAAAACTGTTTTTT.

The chain recombines TRBV7-7 with TRBJ2-5, with a weak D call TRBD1 (6 bases). CDR1 and CDR2 (germline): SSHAT, FNYEAQ (reference sequence). The CDR3 sequence is 13 residues long. Trimming left V 4 bases short and J 2 bases short, with 8 bases between. CDR3 protein: CASSSDRQETQYF. The CDR3 DNA sequence: TGTGCCAGCAGCTCGGACAGACAAGAGACCCAGTACTTC.

The chain recombines TRBV30 with TRBJ2-2; weak D call: TRBD1 (5 bases). Trimming shortened V by 6 bases and J by 4 bases, and 12 bases separated the two germline ends. This CDR3 region has 13 residues. The germline CDR1 and CDR2 sequences are GTSNPN and SVGIG (reference sequence). CDR3 in amino acids: CACHRLSTGELFF. The CDR3 DNA is TGTGCCTGCCACAGGTTAAGCACCGGGGAGCTGTTTTTT.

The gene calls are TRBV5-1 and TRBJ2-6; D is ambiguous. CDR1 and CDR2 from the germline V gene are SGHRS and YFSETQ. Trimming took off 5 bases at V and 2 bases at J, with 2 bases between the two ends. The CDR3 covers 12 residues. Here the CDR3 DNA reads TGCGCCAGCAGAACTGGGGCCAACGTCCTGACTTTC. This translates into CASRTGANVLTF.

Concerning this clone itself: This specimen includes other DNA sequences encoding the same CDR3. The genes are TRBV18 and TRBJ2-2; perhaps TRBD2 as D (5 bases). The CDR3 contains 13 residues. The V gene lost 2 bases and the J gene lost 6 bases, with 7 bases spanning the gap. Per the germline V gene, CDR1 is KGHSH and CDR2 is LQKENI. CDR3: CASSPEGAGELFF. The DNA of the CDR3 is TGTGCCAGCTCACCAGAGGGTGCCGGGGAGCTGTTTTTT. Full variable domain (rest looked up from reference TRBV18 and TRBJ2-2): NAGVMQNPRHLVRRRGQEARLRCSPMKGHSHVYWYRQLPEEGLKFMVYLQKENIIDESGMPKERFSAEFPKEGPSILRIQQVVRGDSAAYFCASSPEGAGELFFGEGSRLTVL.

The chain couples TRBV7-8 to TRBJ2-5; no clear D. Germline CDR1 SGHVS, CDR2 FQNEAQ. The ends were cut back, 3 bases at V and 1 base at J, with 9 bases in the middle. CDR3 length: 14 residues. The CDR3 DNA reads as TGTGCCAGCAGCTTTCACTACCCCCAAGAGACCCAGTACTTC. Translating gives CASSFHYPQETQYF.

The rearrangement joins TRBV7-3 to TRBJ2-1, with 8 bases that match TRBD2. The CDR3 is made up of 15 amino acids. Germline V gives CDR1 SGHTA, CDR2 FQGTGA. The V segment lost 8 bases and the J segment 0 bases; nucleotides outside the gene matches: 6. The CDR3 coding sequence is TGTGCCAGCGGGGAGCGGGGGTCCTCCTACAATGAGCAGTTCTTC. It encodes CASGERGSSYNEQFF.

The chain carries TRBV18 and TRBJ1-3; 8 bases map to TRBD1. V shed 3 bases and J 1 base; nucleotides not matched to a gene: 11. Germline CDR1 KGHSH, CDR2 LQKENI. The CDR3 sequence is 18 residues long. In nucleotides, the CDR3 is TGTGCCAGCTCACCGAACCCAGGGGGCGCCAGGTCTGGAAACACCATATATTTT. Amino acid sequence: CASSPNPGGARSGNTIYF.

This clone has a single count. The chain recombines TRBV15 with TRBJ2-5; weak D call: TRBD2 (5 bases). The CDR3 consists of 13 residues. From germline, CDR1 is LNHNV and CDR2 YYDKDF (reference sequence). The ends were cut back, 5 bases at V and 3 bases at J, with 10 bases in the middle. The CDR3 DNA is TGTGCCACCAGCCGCGGAGGTGAAGAGACCCAGTACTTC. Translated: CATSRGGEETQYF.

V is TRBV6-5 and J is TRBJ1-2; tentative D call: TRBD1 (5 bases). Trimming took 5 bases from V and 8 from J, leaving 18 bases between them. This CDR3 has 14 amino acids. Looked up from germline, CDR1 is MNHEY and CDR2 is SVGAGI. Written as DNA, the CDR3 is TGTGCCAGCAGTCCCCCTGAACGGGGGTGGGGCTACACCTTC. Amino acids: CASSPPERGWGYTF.

The chain recombines TRBV5-4 with TRBJ2-7; weak D call: TRBD1 (6 bases). V was cut by 0 bases and J by 9 bases, with 13 bases left in between. The CDR3 loop spans 13 amino acids. Germline-derived CDR1 and CDR2 are SGHNT and YYREEE (reference sequence). The CDR3 protein is CASSLADSPTQYV. As DNA, the CDR3 is TGTGCCAGCAGCTTGGCGGACAGTCCCACGCAGTACGTC.

V is TRBV10-2 and J is TRBJ2-7, with TRBD2 matching over 11 bases. The trim removed 8 bases at V and 6 bases at J, leaving 6 bases unmatched. The germline V gene has CDR1 WSHSY and CDR2 SAAADI. CDR3 length: 13 amino acids. Here the CDR3 DNA reads TGCGCCAGCGGGGTGCTAGCGGGAGGCGAGCAGTACTTC. It encodes CASGVLAGGEQYF.

The rearrangement links TRBV11-2 to TRBJ1-1; D gene unclear. This CDR3 region has 14 residues. Per the germline V gene, CDR1 is SGHAT and CDR2 is FQNNGV. The V end lost 3 bases, the J end lost 4 bases, and 12 bases lay between the germline ends. CDR3 amino acids: CASSFPGVGTEAFF. CDR3 nucleotides: TGTGCCAGCAGCTTCCCCGGGGTAGGCACTGAAGCTTTCTTT.

The chain couples TRBV7-6 to TRBJ2-1; 8 nucleotides line up with TRBD2. V lost 3 bases to trimming and J lost 7 bases; unmatched junction nucleotides: 2. Germline values: CDR1 SGHVS, CDR2 FNYEAQ. The CDR3 totals 13 residues. The CDR3 DNA is TGTGCCAGCAGCTTCGGGGGGGCAAATGAGCAGTTCTTC. This encodes CASSFGGANEQFF.